This T cell receptor beta chain was sequenced for a study of OX40 agonist ivuxolimab in advanced cancers. Study-level background: Therapy given before enrollment (anti-PD-1, anti-PD-L1 or anti-CTLA-4) was allowed, and around 41% had some. One patient with hepatocellular carcinoma and two with cutaneous melanoma, three in all, had partial responses. The study's findings and limits: Some patients who did not respond also had low normalized T-cell clonal expansion. On average, CD8+ T cells had more expanded clones than CD4+.

This clone was recorded many times. Its cognate antigen is unknown. The CDR3 has 16 amino acids. Germline assignment: CDR1 SGHVS and CDR2 FQNEAQ. Trimming took 0 bases from V and 5 from J; bases not matched to a gene: 4. Some clones are missing from TCRdb's copy, which holds only in-frame ones; the method was immunoSEQ multiplex PCR. The profile shows around 70,000 clones, over 80% of them singletons. The V call is TRBV7-8, the J call TRBJ2-3, with TRBD2 matching over 11 bases. Sequenced here: CD4+ or CD8+ T cells sorted from blood, sampled in a trial of the OX40 agonist ivuxolimab. The sequence came from an adult with an advanced solid tumor such as melanoma, head and neck, liver or kidney cancer. The CDR3: CASSLALAGVQDTQYF. Here the CDR3 DNA reads TGTGCCAGCAGCTTAGCACTAGCGGGAGTACAAGATACGCAGTATTTT.